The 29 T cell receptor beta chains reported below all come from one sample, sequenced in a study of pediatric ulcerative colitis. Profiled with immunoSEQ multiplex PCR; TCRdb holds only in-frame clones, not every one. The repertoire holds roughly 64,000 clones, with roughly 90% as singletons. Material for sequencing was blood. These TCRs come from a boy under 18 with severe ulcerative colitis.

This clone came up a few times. The CDR3 DNA reads as TGCAGCGTTGACGACCTCTCTGGAAACACCATATATTTT. This gives the protein CSVDDLSGNTIYF. This chain joins TRBV29-1 and TRBJ1-3; the D is unclear. Germline CDR1 reads SQVTM; CDR2 reads ANQGSEA. The CDR3 has 13 residues. Trimming stripped 3 bases from V and 0 bases from J, with 6 bases between.

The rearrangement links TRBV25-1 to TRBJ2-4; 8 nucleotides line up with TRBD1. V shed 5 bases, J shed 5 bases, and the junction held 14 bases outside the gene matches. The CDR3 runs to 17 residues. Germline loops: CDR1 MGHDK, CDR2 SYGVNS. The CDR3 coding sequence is TGTGCCAGCAGTCAAACCGCCCGGACAGGGTGGGAAAACATTCAGTACTTC. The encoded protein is CASSQTARTGWENIQYF. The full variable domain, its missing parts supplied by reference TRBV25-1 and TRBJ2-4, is EADIYQTPRYLVIGTGKKITLECSQTMGHDKMYWYQQDPGMELHLIHYSYGVNSTEKGDLSSESTVSRIRTEHFPLTLESARPSHTSQYLCASSQTARTGWENIQYFGAGTRLSVL.

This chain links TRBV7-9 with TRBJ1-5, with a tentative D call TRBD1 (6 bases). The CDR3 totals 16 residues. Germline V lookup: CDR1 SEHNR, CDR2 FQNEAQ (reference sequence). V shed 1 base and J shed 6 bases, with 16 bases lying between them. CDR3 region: CASSLGEGGDGQPQHF. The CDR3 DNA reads TGTGCCAGCAGCTTAGGGGAAGGGGGGGACGGTCAGCCCCAGCATTTT.

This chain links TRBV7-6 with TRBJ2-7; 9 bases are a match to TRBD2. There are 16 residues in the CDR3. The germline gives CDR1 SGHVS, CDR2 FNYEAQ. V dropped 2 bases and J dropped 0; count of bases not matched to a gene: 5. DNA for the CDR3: TGTGCCAGCAGCTTACTAGCGGGGCAGAGCTCCTACGAGCAGTACTTC. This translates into CASSLLAGQSSYEQYF. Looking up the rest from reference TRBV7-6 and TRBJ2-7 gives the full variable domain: GAGVSQSPRYKVTKRGQDVALRCDPISGHVSLYWYRQALGQGPEFLTYFNYEAQQDKSGLPNDRFSAERPEGSISTLTIQRTEQRDSAMYRCASSLLAGQSSYEQYFGPGTRLTVT.

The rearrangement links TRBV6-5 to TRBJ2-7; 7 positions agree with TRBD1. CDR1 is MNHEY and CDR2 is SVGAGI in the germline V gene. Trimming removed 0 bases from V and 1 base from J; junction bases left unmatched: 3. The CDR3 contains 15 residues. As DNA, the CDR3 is TGTGCCAGCAGTTACTCCTCGACAGGGTCCTACGAGCAGTACTTC. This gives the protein CASSYSSTGSYEQYF.

CDR3 amino acids: CASSEASGGSRFNYGYTF. The CDR3 region has the DNA TGTGCCAGCAGTGAAGCGTCCGGTGGAAGCCGTTTTAACTATGGCTACACCTTC. The V call is TRBV2, the J call TRBJ1-2; no firm D call. Germline V gives CDR1 SNHLY, CDR2 FYNNEI. Trimming left V 0 bases short and J 1 base short, with 18 bases between. The CDR3 sequence is 18 residues long.

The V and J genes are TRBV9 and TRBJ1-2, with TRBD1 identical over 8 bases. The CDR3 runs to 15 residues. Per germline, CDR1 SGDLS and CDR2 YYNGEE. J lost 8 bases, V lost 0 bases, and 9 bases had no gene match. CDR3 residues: CASSVGGGTGKGYTF. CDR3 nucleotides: TGTGCCAGCAGCGTAGGCGGGGGGACAGGCAAAGGCTACACCTTC.

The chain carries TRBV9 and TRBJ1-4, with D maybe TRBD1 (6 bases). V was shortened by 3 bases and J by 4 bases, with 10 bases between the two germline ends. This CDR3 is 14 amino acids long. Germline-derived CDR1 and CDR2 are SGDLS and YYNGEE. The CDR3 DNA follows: TGTGCCAGCAGCGCGGAACAGGGTAATGAAAAACTGTTTTTT. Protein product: CASSAEQGNEKLFF.

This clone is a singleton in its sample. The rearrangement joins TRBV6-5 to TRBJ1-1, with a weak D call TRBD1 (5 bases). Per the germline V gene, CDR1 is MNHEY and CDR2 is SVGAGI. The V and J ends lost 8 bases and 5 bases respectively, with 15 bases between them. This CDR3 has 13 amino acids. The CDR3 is CASQTGGRTEAFF. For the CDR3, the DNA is TGTGCCAGCCAAACGGGGGGGAGGACTGAAGCTTTCTTT.

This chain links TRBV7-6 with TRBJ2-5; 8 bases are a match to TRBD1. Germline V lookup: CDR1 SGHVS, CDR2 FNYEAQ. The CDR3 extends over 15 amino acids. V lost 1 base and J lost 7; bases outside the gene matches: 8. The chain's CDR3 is CASSLDQGARGTQYF. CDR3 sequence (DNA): TGTGCCAGCAGCTTAGATCAGGGGGCAAGGGGGACCCAGTACTTC.

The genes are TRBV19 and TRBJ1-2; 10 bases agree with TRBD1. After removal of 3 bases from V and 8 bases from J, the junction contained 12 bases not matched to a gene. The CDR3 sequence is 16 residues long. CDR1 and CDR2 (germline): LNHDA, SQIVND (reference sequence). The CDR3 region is CASSIILTGGVHGYTF. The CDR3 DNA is TGTGCCAGTAGTATTATCTTGACAGGGGGCGTCCACGGCTACACCTTC.

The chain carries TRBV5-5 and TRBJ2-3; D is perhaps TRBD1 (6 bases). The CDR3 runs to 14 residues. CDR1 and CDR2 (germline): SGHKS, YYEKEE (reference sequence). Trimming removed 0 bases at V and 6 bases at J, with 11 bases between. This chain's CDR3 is CASSLGRQADTQYF. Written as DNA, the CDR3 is TGTGCCAGCAGCTTGGGAAGACAGGCGGATACGCAGTATTTT.

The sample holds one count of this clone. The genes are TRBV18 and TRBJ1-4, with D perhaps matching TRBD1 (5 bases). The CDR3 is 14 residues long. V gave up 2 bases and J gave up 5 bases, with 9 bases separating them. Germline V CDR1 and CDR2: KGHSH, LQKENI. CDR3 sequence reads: CASSPSQGNEKLFF. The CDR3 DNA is TGTGCCAGCTCACCATCCCAGGGAAATGAAAAACTGTTTTTT. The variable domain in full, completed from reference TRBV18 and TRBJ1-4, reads NAGVMQNPRHLVRRRGQEARLRCSPMKGHSHVYWYRQLPEEGLKFMVYLQKENIIDESGMPKERFSAEFPKEGPSILRIQQVVRGDSAAYFCASSPSQGNEKLFFGSGTQLSVL.

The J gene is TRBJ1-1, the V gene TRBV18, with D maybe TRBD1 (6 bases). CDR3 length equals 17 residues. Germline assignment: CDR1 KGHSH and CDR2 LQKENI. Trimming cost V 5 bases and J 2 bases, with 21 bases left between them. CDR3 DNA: TGTGCCAGCTCAGTACTAGGACTGGCAGGGGAAAACACTGAAGCTTTCTTT. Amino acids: CASSVLGLAGENTEAFF. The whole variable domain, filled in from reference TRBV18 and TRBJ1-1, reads NAGVMQNPRHLVRRRGQEARLRCSPMKGHSHVYWYRQLPEEGLKFMVYLQKENIIDESGMPKERFSAEFPKEGPSILRIQQVVRGDSAAYFCASSVLGLAGENTEAFFGQGTRLTVV.

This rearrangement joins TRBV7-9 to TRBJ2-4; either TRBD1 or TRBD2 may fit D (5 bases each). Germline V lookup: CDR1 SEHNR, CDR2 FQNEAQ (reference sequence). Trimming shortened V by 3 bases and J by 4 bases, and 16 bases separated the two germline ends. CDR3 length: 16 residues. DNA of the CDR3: TGTGCCAGCAGCTTGGCCGCCAGGGACCTTAAAAACATTCAGTACTTC. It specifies CASSLAARDLKNIQYF.

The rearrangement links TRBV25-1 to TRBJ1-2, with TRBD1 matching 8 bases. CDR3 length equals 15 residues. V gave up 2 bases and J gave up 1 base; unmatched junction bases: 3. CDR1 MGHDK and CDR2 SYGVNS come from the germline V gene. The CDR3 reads CASSEGTGVNYGYTF. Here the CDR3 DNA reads TGTGCCAGCAGTGAAGGGACAGGAGTTAACTATGGCTACACCTTC.

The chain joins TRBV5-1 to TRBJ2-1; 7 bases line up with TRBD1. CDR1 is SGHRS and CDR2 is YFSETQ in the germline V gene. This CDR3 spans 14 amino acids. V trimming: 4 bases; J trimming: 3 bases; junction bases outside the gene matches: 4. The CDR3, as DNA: TGCGCCAGCAGCGTAGGACAGGACTACAATGAGCAGTTCTTC. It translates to CASSVGQDYNEQFF.

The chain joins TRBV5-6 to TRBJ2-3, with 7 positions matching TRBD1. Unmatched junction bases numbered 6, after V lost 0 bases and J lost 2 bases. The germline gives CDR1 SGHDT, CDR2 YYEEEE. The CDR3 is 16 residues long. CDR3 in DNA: TGTGCCAGCAGCTTGGAGGGACAGTTAGACACAGATACGCAGTATTTT. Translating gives CASSLEGQLDTDTQYF.

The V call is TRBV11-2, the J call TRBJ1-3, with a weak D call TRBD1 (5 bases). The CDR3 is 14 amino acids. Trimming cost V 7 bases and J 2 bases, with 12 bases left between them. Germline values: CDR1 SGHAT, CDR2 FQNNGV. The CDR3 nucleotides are TGTGCCAGCAAGGAGGGGCCCACTGGAAACACCATATATTTT. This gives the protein CASKEGPTGNTIYF.

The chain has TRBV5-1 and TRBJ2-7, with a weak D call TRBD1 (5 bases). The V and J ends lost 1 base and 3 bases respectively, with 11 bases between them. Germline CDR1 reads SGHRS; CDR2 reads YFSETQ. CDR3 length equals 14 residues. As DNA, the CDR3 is TGCGCCAGCAGCTTGTCAGCTCAGGGCTACGAGCAGTACTTC. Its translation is CASSLSAQGYEQYF.

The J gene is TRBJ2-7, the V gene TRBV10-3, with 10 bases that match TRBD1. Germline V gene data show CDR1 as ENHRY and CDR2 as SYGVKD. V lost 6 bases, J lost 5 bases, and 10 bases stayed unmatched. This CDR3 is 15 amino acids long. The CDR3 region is CAIRQTTGTGDEQYF. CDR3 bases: TGTGCCATCAGACAAACCACCGGGACAGGGGACGAGCAGTACTTC.

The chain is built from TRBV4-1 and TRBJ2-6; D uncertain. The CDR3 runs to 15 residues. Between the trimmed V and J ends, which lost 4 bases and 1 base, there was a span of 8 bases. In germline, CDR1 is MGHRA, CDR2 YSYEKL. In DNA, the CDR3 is TGCGCCAGCAGCCCTTACGGGTCTGGGGCCAACGTCCTGACTTTC. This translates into CASSPYGSGANVLTF.

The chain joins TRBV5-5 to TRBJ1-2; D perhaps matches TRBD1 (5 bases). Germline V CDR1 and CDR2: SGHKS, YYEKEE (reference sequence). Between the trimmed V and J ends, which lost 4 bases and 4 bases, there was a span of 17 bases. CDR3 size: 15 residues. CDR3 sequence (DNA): TGTGCCAGCAGCGCCACCGAAAAGGGGAGCTATGGCTACACCTTC. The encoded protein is CASSATEKGSYGYTF. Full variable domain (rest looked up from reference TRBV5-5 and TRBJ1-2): DAGVTQSPTHLIKTRGQQVTLRCSPISGHKSVSWYQQVLGQGPQFIFQYYEKEERGRGNFPDRFSARQFPNYSSELNVNALLLGDSALYLCASSATEKGSYGYTFGSGTRLTVV.

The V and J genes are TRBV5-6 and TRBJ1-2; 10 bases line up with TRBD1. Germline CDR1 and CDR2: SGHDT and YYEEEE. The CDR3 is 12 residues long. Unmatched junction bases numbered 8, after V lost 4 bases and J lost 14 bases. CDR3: CASSRGQGWYTF. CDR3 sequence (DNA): TGTGCCAGCAGCAGGGGACAGGGGTGGTATACCTTC.

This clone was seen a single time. Written as DNA, the CDR3 is TGTGCCTCAGGTGGGCTAGCGGGGGATACAGATACGCAGTATTTT. It encodes CASGGLAGDTDTQYF. V is TRBV4-2 and J is TRBJ2-3; TRBD2 matches 10 bases. V shed 11 bases, J shed 3 bases, and the junction held 11 bases outside the gene matches. Germline CDR1 LGHNA, CDR2 YNFKEQ. The CDR3 is made up of 15 amino acids.

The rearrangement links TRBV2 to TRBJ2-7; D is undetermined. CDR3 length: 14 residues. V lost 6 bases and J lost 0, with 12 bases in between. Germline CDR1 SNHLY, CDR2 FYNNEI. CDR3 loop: CASRELGNSYEQYF. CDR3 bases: TGTGCCAGCAGGGAGCTGGGAAACTCCTACGAGCAGTACTTC.

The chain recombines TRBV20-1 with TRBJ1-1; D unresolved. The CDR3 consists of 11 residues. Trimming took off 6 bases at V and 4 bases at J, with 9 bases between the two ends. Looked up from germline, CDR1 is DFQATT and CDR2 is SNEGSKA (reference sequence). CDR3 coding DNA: TGCAGTGCCCCAATCGGCACTGAAGCTTTCTTT. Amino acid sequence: CSAPIGTEAFF.

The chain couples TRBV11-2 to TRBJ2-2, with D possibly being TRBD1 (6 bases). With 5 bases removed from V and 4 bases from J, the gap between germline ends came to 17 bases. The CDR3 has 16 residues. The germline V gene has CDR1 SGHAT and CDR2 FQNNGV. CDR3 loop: CASSPTGTLITGELFF. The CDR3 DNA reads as TGTGCCAGCAGCCCGACCGGGACATTAATCACCGGGGAGCTGTTTTTT.

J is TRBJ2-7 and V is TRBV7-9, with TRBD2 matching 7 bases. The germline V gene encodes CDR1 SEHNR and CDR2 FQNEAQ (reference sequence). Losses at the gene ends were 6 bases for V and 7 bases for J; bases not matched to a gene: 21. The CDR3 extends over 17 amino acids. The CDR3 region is CASSPNNGLGTSGEQYF. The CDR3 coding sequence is TGTGCCAGCAGTCCTAATAACGGACTAGGGACCTCTGGGGAGCAGTACTTC.